This TCR beta chain is from a study of technical replicates of blood from a handful of donors. Profiling relied on immunoSEQ multiplex PCR, and the TCRdb table lists in-frame clones only, not all of them. The sample includes roughly 71,000 clones, approximately 96% of them seen just once. The receptor was isolated from a human donor in good health. Source material: T cells isolated from PBMCs.

As DNA, the CDR3 is TGTGCCAGCAGCCCTGATGGGACTAGGGTAACATGGGGCAATGAGCAGTTCTTC. It codes for CASSPDGTRVTWGNEQFF. V usage is TRBV5-6 and J usage is TRBJ2-1, with TRBD2 identical over 8 bases. This CDR3 contains 18 residues. CDR1 and CDR2 (germline): SGHDT, YYEEEE. J lost 6 bases, V lost 4 bases, and 18 bases had no gene match.